The TCR beta chain described here comes from a study of shared clonotypes between healthy human individuals. Findings of the study overall: Non-shared clonotypes showed lower generation probabilities than clonotypes common to all four donors. The study drew on few donors, limiting represented genetic and exposure-history diversity.

The CDR3 runs 19 residues. Germline V gene sequence: CDR1 SEHNR, CDR2 FQNEAQ (reference sequence). Trimming took 4 bases from V and 0 from J; bases not matched to a gene: 15. Replicate PCRs run on sorted subsets employed around 200 ng DNA, about 27,000 T cell genomes. Original handling: Filtering differed since immunoSEQ provided only junctions, with no quality scores. Assay: immunoSEQ multiplex PCR; the TCRdb copy retains only in-frame clones and omits some. Clone size and the V and J calls come from that table; the DNA yielded D and trimming. Here the sample spans 2 million or so clones, about 95% being singletons. Turning to this clone: Its antigen is as yet unknown.

The naive CD8 fraction comprised CD45RO-negative cells positively selected for CCR7 and excluded terminally differentiated effector memory CD45RA+ cells. Sequencing input: naive CD8+ T cells sorted from blood. This clonotype was obtained from a man younger than 35 in good health. V and J are TRBV7-9 and TRBJ2-7; 10 positions agree with TRBD2. This chain's CDR3 is CASSSRLAGARLSSYEQYF. Here the CDR3 DNA reads TGTGCCAGCAGCTCGCGCCTAGCGGGGGCCCGGCTTTCCTCCTACGAGCAGTACTTC.